The following is a T cell receptor (beta chain) sequence with its context. Its antigen remains unknown. The junction does not match germline at one end; this may be a read error. The data were taken from a study of early stage breast cancer tumors. Study at large: Samples were sequenced at about 10-fold average coverage. Overall study results and limits: Tumors had approximately 2.5-fold higher T cell density than normal breast.

The CDR3 is made up of 16 amino acids. From germline, CDR1 is SSHAT and CDR2 FNYEAQ (reference sequence). Profiled with immunoSEQ multiplex PCR; TCRdb holds only in-frame clones, not every one. The profile covers over 7,500 clones, with 64% appearing a single time and approximately 10% taken by the ten largest. The sequenced sample was breast tumor tissue. This TCR was sampled from a person aged 55 to 69 with breast cancer. The chain uses TRBV7-7 and TRBJ2-3; 7 bases are shared with TRBD2. Here the CDR3 reads CASSLAYAGGTDTQYF. The CDR3 nucleotides read TGTGCTAGCAGCTTAGCATATGCGGGGGGCACAGATACGCAGTATTTT.